The 15 T cell receptor beta chains below all came from one sample that was sequenced in a study of blood T cell repertoires in COVID-19 (TCRdb year 2020). The library was produced with the immunoSEQ multiplex PCR assay. In its TCRdb copy, this immuneACCESS table keeps in-frame sequences only and misses some clones. Where compared with another copy, unresolved V genes explain less than half of these, and the others have no known cause. Counted in this sample were fewer than 90,000 clones; 86% of them appeared once. The top ten clonotypes cover approximately 19% of the sample. Sequencing was performed on peripheral blood. Receptors were obtained from a man aged 80 or over in a cohort sampled during active COVID-19.

The gene calls are TRBV6-2 or TRBV6-3 and TRBJ1-6; no firm D call. CDR3 length: 19 residues. CDR1 is MNHEY and CDR2 is SVGEGT in the germline V gene. Trimming pared 2 bases from V and 0 bases from J, leaving 17 bases between. The CDR3 bases are TGTGCCAGCAGTTACCGAACTGACTGGCCTGGCTCCTATAATTCACCCCTCCACTTT. It is translated as CASSYRTDWPGSYNSPLHF.

The chain has TRBV6-5 and TRBJ2-1, with 7 nucleotides matching TRBD2. Unmatched junction bases numbered 5, after V lost 9 bases and J lost 3 bases. Germline CDR1 reads MNHEY; CDR2 reads SVGAGI. The CDR3 runs 13 residues. CDR3 DNA: TGTGCCAGTAAGGCGGGGGTCTACAATGAGCAGTTCTTC. Translated, it gives CASKAGVYNEQFF.

The chain joins TRBV6-5 to TRBJ1-5; 7 bases line up with TRBD1. The CDR3 consists of 14 residues. After removal of 6 bases from V and 6 bases from J, the junction contained 8 bases not matched to a gene. CDR1 and CDR2 (germline): MNHEY, SVGAGI. Here the CDR3 DNA reads TGTGCCAGCAGGGGGACAGCAGACTCTCAGCCCCAGCATTTT. It is translated as CASRGTADSQPQHF.

V gene TRBV4-2 combines with J gene TRBJ1-1, with 9 bases that match TRBD1. CDR1 LGHNA and CDR2 YNFKEQ come from the germline V gene. CDR3 length equals 15 residues. V gave up 2 bases and J gave up 11 bases; unmatched junction bases: 12. CDR3 nucleotide sequence: TGTGCCAGCAGCCAAAGTCGCGTAGGGACAGGGCTCGCTTTCTTT. Translation: CASSQSRVGTGLAFF.

The chain uses TRBV4-1 and TRBJ1-1; D might be TRBD1 (5 bases). CDR3 length equals 16 residues. Germline CDR1 and CDR2: MGHRA and YSYEKL. The germline V and J ends were trimmed by 4 bases and 1 base, with 16 bases remaining between them. CDR3 region: CASSPSVKGQNTEAFF. CDR3 nucleotide sequence: TGCGCCAGCAGCCCCTCCGTGAAGGGGCAGAACACTGAAGCTTTCTTT.

The rearrangement joins TRBV7-9 to TRBJ2-2, with TRBD1 matching over 9 bases. In germline, CDR1 is SEHNR, CDR2 FQNEAQ (reference sequence). V lost 8 bases, J lost 1 base, and 2 bases stayed unmatched. The CDR3 extends over 14 amino acids. The CDR3 sequence: CASGGQGNTGELFF. CDR3 in DNA: TGTGCCAGCGGGGGACAGGGGAACACCGGGGAGCTGTTTTTT.

This clone was detected only once. This chain joins TRBV3-1 (or the pseudogene TRBV3-2) and TRBJ2-6, with a weak D call TRBD1 (7 bases). Trimming shortened V by 4 bases and J by 0 bases, and 13 bases separated the two germline ends. The germline V gene encodes CDR1 LGHDT and CDR2 YNNKEL (reference sequence). The CDR3 sequence is 17 residues long. The CDR3 sequence: CASSRRQGLSGANVLTF. CDR3 coding DNA: TGTGCCAGCAGCCGACGACAGGGACTCTCTGGGGCCAACGTCCTGACTTTC.

This chain joins TRBV5-6 and TRBJ1-6, with 9 bases matching TRBD1. This CDR3 region has 15 residues. V shed 0 bases, J shed 10 bases, and the junction held 5 bases outside the gene matches. CDR1 and CDR2 from the germline V gene are SGHDT and YYEEEE. The CDR3 loop reads CASSLGTGAASPLHF. In DNA form, the CDR3 reads TGTGCCAGCAGCTTGGGGACAGGGGCAGCCTCACCCCTCCACTTT.

The count of this clone is one. This sequence joins TRBV6-5 and TRBJ1-2, with 7 bases lining up with TRBD1. CDR1 and CDR2 from the germline V gene are MNHEY and SVGAGI. J was trimmed by 2 bases and V by 10 bases; bases with no gene match: 10. This CDR3 is built from 14 residues. The CDR3 DNA follows: TGTGCCACCAGCAAACCGGGACAGAACTATGGCTACACCTTC. It translates to CATSKPGQNYGYTF.

The chain joins TRBV5-4 to TRBJ1-2, with 8 bases fitting TRBD1. V trimming: 4 bases; J trimming: 5 bases; junction bases outside the gene matches: 7. This CDR3 has 14 residues. CDR1 is SGHNT and CDR2 is YYREEE in the germline V gene (reference sequence). The DNA for the CDR3 is TGTGCCAGCAGCAAGGGGGGGACAGGTTATGGCTACACCTTC. Protein sequence: CASSKGGTGYGYTF. Full variable domain (missing parts from reference TRBV5-4 and TRBJ1-2): ETGVTQSPTHLIKTRGQQVTLRCSSQSGHNTVSWYQQALGQGPQFIFQYYREEENGRGNFPPRFSGLQFPNYSSELNVNALELDDSALYLCASSKGGTGYGYTFGSGTRLTVV.

The rearrangement uses TRBV19 and TRBJ2-5, with TRBD1 matching over 10 bases. Germline values: CDR1 LNHDA, CDR2 SQIVND (reference sequence). The CDR3 spans 15 residues. J lost 5 bases, V lost 4 bases, and 7 bases had no gene match. The CDR3 DNA reads as TGTGCCAGTAGTACGGGGACAGGGGATGTGGAGACCCAGTACTTC. This encodes CASSTGTGDVETQYF.

The rearrangement joins TRBV18 to TRBJ2-7; 12 nucleotides align to TRBD1. Per the germline V gene, CDR1 is KGHSH and CDR2 is LQKENI. After removal of 2 bases from V and 6 bases from J, the junction contained 2 bases not matched to a gene. The CDR3 runs 14 residues. The CDR3 loop reads CASSPGDRGREQYV. CDR3 nucleotide sequence: TGTGCCAGCTCACCAGGGGACAGGGGGCGCGAGCAGTACGTC.

The CDR3 region has the DNA TGCGCCAGCAGCCTAACTCCGGGACAGCACAATGAGCAGTTCTTC. Amino acid sequence: CASSLTPGQHNEQFF. The chain couples TRBV5-1 to TRBJ2-1; the match to TRBD1 covers 7 bases. V shed 4 bases, J shed 5 bases, and the junction held 9 bases outside the gene matches. CDR1 and CDR2 from the germline V gene are SGHRS and YFSETQ. There are 15 residues in the CDR3.

This rearrangement joins TRBV5-1 to TRBJ2-5; 7 positions agree with TRBD1. The CDR3 covers 16 residues. V was clipped by 4 bases and J by 5 bases; unmatched bases: 14. In germline, CDR1 is SGHRS, CDR2 YFSETQ. The CDR3 nucleotides are TGCGCCAGCAGCCTTGGACAGGCCACGTGGGGGGAGACCCAGTACTTC. Translation gives CASSLGQATWGETQYF. Using reference TRBV5-1 and TRBJ2-5 for the parts outside the CDR3, the full variable domain is KAGVTQTPRYLIKTRGQQVTLSCSPISGHRSVSWYQQTPGQGLQFLFEYFSETQRNKGNFPGRFSGRQFSNSRSEMNVSTLELGDSALYLCASSLGQATWGETQYFGPGTRLLVL.

V gene TRBV5-4 combines with J gene TRBJ2-5, with TRBD2 matching 7 bases. Germline CDR1 is SGHNT and CDR2 is YYREEE (reference sequence). This CDR3 region has 13 residues. Trimming cost V 7 bases and J 5 bases; bases outside gene matches: 8. CDR3 nucleotide sequence: TGTGCCAGCTCCCTCCGGGGGGAGGAGACCCAGTACTTC. This translates into CASSLRGEETQYF.